This T cell receptor (beta chain) originates from a study of T-cell reconstitution after alpha-beta-depleted transplantation in children. V was clipped by 4 bases and J by 7 bases, with 12 bases between them. The CDR3 covers 13 residues. Germline CDR1 LGHDT, CDR2 YNNKEL (reference sequence). Preparation of the TCRbeta library was carried out with unique molecular identifiers. Each CDR3 protein is one row after TCRdb ran MiXCR on the PCR reads. The sample holds approximately 490,000 distinct CDR3 sequences, around 13% seen once. This clonotype showed up just a few times. The receptor was isolated from a human donor who donated a stem cell graft to a child with combined immunodeficiency. V usage is TRBV3-1 and J usage is TRBJ2-3; D not certain. The material was PBMCs from the stem cell graft donor, obtained from the stem cell graft. The CDR3 nucleotides read TGTGCCAGCAGCCCACAAGGCGGAAATACGCAGTATTTT. Its protein is CASSPQGGNTQYF.